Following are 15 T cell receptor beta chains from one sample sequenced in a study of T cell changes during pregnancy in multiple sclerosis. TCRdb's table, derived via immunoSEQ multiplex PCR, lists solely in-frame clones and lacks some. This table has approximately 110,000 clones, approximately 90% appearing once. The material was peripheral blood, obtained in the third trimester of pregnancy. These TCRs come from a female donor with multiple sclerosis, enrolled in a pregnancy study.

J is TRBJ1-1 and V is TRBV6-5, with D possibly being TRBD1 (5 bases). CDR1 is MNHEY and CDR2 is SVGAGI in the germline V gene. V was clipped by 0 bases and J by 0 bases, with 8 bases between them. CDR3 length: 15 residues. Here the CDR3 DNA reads TGTGCCAGCAGTTACTCCCAGGGCATGAACACTGAAGCTTTCTTT. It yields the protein CASSYSQGMNTEAFF.

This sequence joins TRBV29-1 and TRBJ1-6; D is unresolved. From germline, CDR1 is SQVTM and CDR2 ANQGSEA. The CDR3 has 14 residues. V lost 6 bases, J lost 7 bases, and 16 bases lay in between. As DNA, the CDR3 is TGCAGCGTCGAAAGTCCCCGACTCAATTCACCCCTCCACTTT. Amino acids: CSVESPRLNSPLHF.

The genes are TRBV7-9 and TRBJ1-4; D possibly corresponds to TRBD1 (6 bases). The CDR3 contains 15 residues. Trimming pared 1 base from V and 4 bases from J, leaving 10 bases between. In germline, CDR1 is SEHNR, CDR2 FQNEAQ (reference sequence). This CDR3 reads CASSLGPGDNEKLFF. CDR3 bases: TGTGCCAGCAGCTTAGGTCCAGGGGATAATGAAAAACTGTTTTTT.

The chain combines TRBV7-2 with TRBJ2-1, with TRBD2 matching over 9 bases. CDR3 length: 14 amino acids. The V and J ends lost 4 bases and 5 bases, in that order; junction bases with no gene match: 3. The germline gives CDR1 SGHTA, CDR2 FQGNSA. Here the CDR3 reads CASSWAGGDNEQFF. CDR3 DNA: TGTGCCAGCAGCTGGGCGGGGGGGGACAATGAGCAGTTCTTC.

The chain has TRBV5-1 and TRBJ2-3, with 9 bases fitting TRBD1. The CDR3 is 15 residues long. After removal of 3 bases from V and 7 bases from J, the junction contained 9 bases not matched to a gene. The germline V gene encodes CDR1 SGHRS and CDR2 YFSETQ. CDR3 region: CASSSGDRDFHTQYF. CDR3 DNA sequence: TGCGCCAGCAGCTCGGGGGACAGGGATTTTCATACGCAGTATTTT.

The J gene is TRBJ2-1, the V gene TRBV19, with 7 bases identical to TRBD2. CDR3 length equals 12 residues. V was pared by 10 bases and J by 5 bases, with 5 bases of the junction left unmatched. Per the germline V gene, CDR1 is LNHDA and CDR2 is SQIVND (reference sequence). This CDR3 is CAIRGGDNEQFF. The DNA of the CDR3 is TGTGCCATCCGCGGGGGAGACAATGAGCAGTTCTTC.

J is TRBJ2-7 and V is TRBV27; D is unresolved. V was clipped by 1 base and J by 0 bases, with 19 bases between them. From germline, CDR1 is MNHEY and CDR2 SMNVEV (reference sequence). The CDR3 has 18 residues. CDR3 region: CASSLYPLGISSSYEQYF. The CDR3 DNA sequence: TGTGCCAGCAGTTTATACCCCCTGGGTATCTCTAGCTCCTACGAGCAGTACTTC.

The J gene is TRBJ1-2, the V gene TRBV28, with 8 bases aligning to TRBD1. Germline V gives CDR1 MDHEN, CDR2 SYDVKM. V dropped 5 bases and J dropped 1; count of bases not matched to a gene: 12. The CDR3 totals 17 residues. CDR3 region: CASSLTLTGAFNYGYTF. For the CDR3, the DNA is TGTGCCAGCAGTCTTACGCTGACAGGGGCCTTTAACTATGGCTACACCTTC.

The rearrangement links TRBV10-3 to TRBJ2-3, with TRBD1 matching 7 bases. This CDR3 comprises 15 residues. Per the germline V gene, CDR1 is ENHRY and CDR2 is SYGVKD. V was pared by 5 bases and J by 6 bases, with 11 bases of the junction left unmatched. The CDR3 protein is CAISRGTVITDTQYF. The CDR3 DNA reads TGTGCCATCAGTCGAGGGACAGTCATAACGGATACGCAGTATTTT.

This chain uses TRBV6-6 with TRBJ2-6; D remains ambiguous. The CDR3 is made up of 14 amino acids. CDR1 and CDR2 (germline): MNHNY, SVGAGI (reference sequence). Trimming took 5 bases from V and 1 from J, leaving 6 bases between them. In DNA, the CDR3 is TGTGCCAGCAGTCCCCCGTCTGGGGCCAACGTCCTGACTTTC. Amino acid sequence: CASSPPSGANVLTF.

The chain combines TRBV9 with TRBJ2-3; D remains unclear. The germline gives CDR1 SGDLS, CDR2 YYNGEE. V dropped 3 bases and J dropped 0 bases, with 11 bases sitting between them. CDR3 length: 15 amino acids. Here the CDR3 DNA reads TGTGCCAGCAGCGCGGGTGCGGTAAGCACAGATACGCAGTATTTT. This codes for CASSAGAVSTDTQYF.

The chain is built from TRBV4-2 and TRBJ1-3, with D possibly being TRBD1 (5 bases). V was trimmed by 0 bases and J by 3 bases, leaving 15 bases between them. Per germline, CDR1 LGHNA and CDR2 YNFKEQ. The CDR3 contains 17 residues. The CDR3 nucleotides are TGTGCCAGCAGCCAAGATGGGGGGAGGGCAGGTGGAAACACCATATATTTT. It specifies CASSQDGGRAGGNTIYF.

CDR3 sequence (DNA): TGCAGCGCCTTATGGGCCCGCGGGAGTCGCTCCTACAATGAGCAGTTCTTC. This gives the protein CSALWARGSRSYNEQFF. V is TRBV29-1 and J is TRBJ2-1; 7 bases line up with TRBD2. This CDR3 has 17 residues. V dropped 7 bases and J dropped 0; count of bases not matched to a gene: 15. From germline, CDR1 is SQVTM and CDR2 ANQGSEA.

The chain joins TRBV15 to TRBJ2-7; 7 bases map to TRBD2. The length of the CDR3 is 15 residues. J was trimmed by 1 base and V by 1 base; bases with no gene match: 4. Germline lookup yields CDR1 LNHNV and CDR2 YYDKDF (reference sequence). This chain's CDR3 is CATSRVTSESYEQYF. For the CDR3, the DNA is TGTGCCACCAGCAGAGTCACTAGCGAGTCCTACGAGCAGTACTTC.

DNA of the CDR3: TGTGCCAGCAGCCTCCCCGGGGGTCGGGGTTACGAGCAGTACTTC. Translation: CASSLPGGRGYEQYF. This chain joins TRBV28 and TRBJ2-7; D is possibly TRBD2 (6 bases). The length of the CDR3 is 15 residues. From germline, CDR1 is MDHEN and CDR2 SYDVKM. V lost 6 bases and J 4 bases, leaving 19 bases between the germline ends.